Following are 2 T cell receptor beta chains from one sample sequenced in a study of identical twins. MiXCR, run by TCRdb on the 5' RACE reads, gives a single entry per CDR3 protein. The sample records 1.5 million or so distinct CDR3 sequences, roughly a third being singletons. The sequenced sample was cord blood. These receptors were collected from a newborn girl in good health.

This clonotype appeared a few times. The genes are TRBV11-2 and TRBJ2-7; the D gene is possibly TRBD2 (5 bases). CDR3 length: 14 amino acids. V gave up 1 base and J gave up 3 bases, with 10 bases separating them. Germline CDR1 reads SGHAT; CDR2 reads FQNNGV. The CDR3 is CASSLVEGGYEQYF. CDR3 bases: TGTGCCAGCAGCTTAGTAGAGGGTGGCTACGAGCAGTACTTC. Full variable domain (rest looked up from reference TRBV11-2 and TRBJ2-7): EAGVAQSPRYKIIEKRQSVAFWCNPISGHATLYWYQQILGQGPKLLIQFQNNGVVDDSQLPKDRFSAERLKGVDSTLKIQPAKLEDSAVYLCASSLVEGGYEQYFGPGTRLTVT.

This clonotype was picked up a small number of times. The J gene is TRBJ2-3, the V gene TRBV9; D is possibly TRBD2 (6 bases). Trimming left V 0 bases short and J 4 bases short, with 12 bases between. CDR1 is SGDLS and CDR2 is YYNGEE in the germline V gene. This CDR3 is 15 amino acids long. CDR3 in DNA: TGTGCCAGCAGCGTAGCGGGAGTGTCCGCAGATACGCAGTATTTT. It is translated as CASSVAGVSADTQYF.